These 25 T cell receptor beta chains originate from one sample sequenced in a study of blood T cell repertoires in COVID-19. The protocol was immunoSEQ multiplex PCR, while the TCRdb copy is restricted to in-frame clones and leaves out a portion. The sample has approximately 150,000 clones; over 80% are singletons. Sample: peripheral blood. These receptors originate from a woman of 80 years or more with COVID-19, enrolled during active disease.

This clone was seen only once. V gene TRBV29-1 combines with J gene TRBJ1-4; maybe TRBD1 (6 bases). V lost 6 bases to trimming and J lost 6 bases, with 14 bases between them. The CDR3 runs to 13 residues. CDR1 is SQVTM and CDR2 is ANQGSEA in the germline V gene. The CDR3 bases are TGCAGCGTATCGGGACACCAGGATGAAAAACTGTTTTTT. It specifies CSVSGHQDEKLFF.

This chain connects TRBV4-1 to TRBJ2-1; 9 nucleotides agree with TRBD2. The CDR3 contains 17 residues. The germline gives CDR1 MGHRA, CDR2 YSYEKL. After removal of 1 base from V and 3 bases from J, the junction contained 7 bases not matched to a gene. The CDR3 here is CASSQAGGGGGYNEQFF. DNA of the CDR3: TGCGCCAGCAGCCAAGCCGGCGGGGGGGGTGGCTACAATGAGCAGTTCTTC.

The rearrangement links TRBV28 to TRBJ1-6; D is perhaps TRBD1 (6 bases). There are 14 residues in the CDR3. Per germline, CDR1 MDHEN and CDR2 SYDVKM. The ends were cut back, 3 bases at V and 6 bases at J, with 9 bases in the middle. The CDR3 region is CASSLGHSNSPLHF. CDR3 sequence (DNA): TGTGCCAGCAGTTTGGGACACTCTAATTCACCCCTCCACTTT.

This chain joins TRBV7-2 and TRBJ2-5, with a weak D call TRBD2 (5 bases). V lost 4 bases and J 5 bases, leaving 8 bases between the germline ends. CDR1 and CDR2 from the germline V gene are SGHTA and FQGNSA. This CDR3 is 12 amino acids long. The CDR3 spells CASSSRGETQYF. CDR3 coding DNA: TGTGCCAGCAGCTCCCGCGGGGAGACCCAGTACTTC.

This clone is a singleton in its sample. The chain joins TRBV7-9 to TRBJ2-1; D is possibly TRBD1 (5 bases). The V gene lost 4 bases and the J gene lost 0 bases, with 7 bases spanning the gap. CDR1 and CDR2 (germline): SEHNR, FQNEAQ (reference sequence). The CDR3 runs to 14 residues. The CDR3 here is CASSSGSSYNEQFF. CDR3 coding DNA: TGTGCCAGCAGCTCAGGGTCCTCCTACAATGAGCAGTTCTTC.

This chain uses TRBV6-5 with TRBJ1-2; D not resolved. The CDR3 loop spans 12 amino acids. The V end was cut by 7 bases, the J end by 6 bases, with 12 bases between. CDR1 and CDR2 (germline): MNHEY, SVGAGI. CDR3 region: CASMWEVNGYTF. The CDR3, as DNA: TGTGCCAGCATGTGGGAGGTTAATGGCTACACCTTC.

This chain connects TRBV4-1 to TRBJ1-6, with 7 bases that match TRBD1. The V and J ends lost 4 bases and 5 bases, in that order; junction bases with no gene match: 11. The germline V gene encodes CDR1 MGHRA and CDR2 YSYEKL. CDR3 length equals 17 residues. Here the CDR3 DNA reads TGCGCCAGCAGCCTCAGGGGGGTTTCGGGTGATAATTCACCCCTCCACTTT. Amino acids: CASSLRGVSGDNSPLHF.

This clone was found once. This chain joins TRBV5-4 and TRBJ2-3; D is undetermined. Per the germline V gene, CDR1 is SGHNT and CDR2 is YYREEE (reference sequence). The CDR3 has 16 amino acids. Trimming took 4 bases from V and 0 from J, leaving 15 bases between them. The CDR3 spells CASSPSNKISTDTQYF. In DNA, the CDR3 is TGTGCCAGCAGCCCTTCCAACAAGATCAGCACAGATACGCAGTATTTT. Drawing the rest from reference TRBV5-4 and TRBJ2-3, the complete variable domain is ETGVTQSPTHLIKTRGQQVTLRCSSQSGHNTVSWYQQALGQGPQFIFQYYREEENGRGNFPPRFSGLQFPNYSSELNVNALELDDSALYLCASSPSNKISTDTQYFGPGTRLTVL.

The chain couples TRBV19 to TRBJ2-7, with 13 bases that match TRBD2. J was trimmed by 2 bases and V by 6 bases; bases with no gene match: 4. The germline CDR1 and CDR2 sequences are LNHDA and SQIVND (reference sequence). The CDR3 has 15 residues. DNA for the CDR3: TGTGCCAGTAGCACTGGGACTAGCGGGGCCTACGAGCAGTACTTC. Translated: CASSTGTSGAYEQYF.

This chain joins TRBV6-1 and TRBJ1-4, with TRBD1 as a possible D gene (5 bases). V dropped 4 bases and J dropped 3 bases, with 15 bases sitting between them. Germline lookup yields CDR1 MNHNS and CDR2 SASEGT. The CDR3 spans 16 residues. CDR3 sequence reads: CASSASTGRANEKLFF. The CDR3 nucleotides are TGTGCCAGCAGTGCCTCAACAGGTCGGGCTAATGAAAAACTGTTTTTT.

The J gene is TRBJ1-4, the V gene TRBV9, with D unclear. CDR1 and CDR2 (germline): SGDLS, YYNGEE. The CDR3 runs to 15 residues. With 4 bases removed from V and 8 bases from J, the gap between germline ends came to 18 bases. CDR3 nucleotide sequence: TGTGCCAGCAGCTCCCGACAAGGCGTTGGCGAAAAACTGTTTTTT. Translation: CASSSRQGVGEKLFF.

The rearrangement joins TRBV9 to TRBJ1-5; possibly TRBD1 for D (5 bases). Germline V gene sequence: CDR1 SGDLS, CDR2 YYNGEE. The CDR3 has 15 amino acids. V was cut by 2 bases and J by 0 bases, with 9 bases left in between. The CDR3, as DNA: TGTGCCAGCAGCGTTCAGGGTTATAGCAATCAGCCCCAGCATTTT. This gives the protein CASSVQGYSNQPQHF.

The chain uses TRBV4-1 and TRBJ2-3; 9 nucleotides line up with TRBD2. The CDR3 is made up of 18 amino acids. CDR1 and CDR2 (germline): MGHRA, YSYEKL. Trimming at V came to 1 base and at J to 2 bases, leaving 10 bases not matched to a gene. CDR3: CASSQGPVLAGYTDTQYF. The CDR3, as DNA: TGCGCCAGCAGCCAAGGTCCGGTCCTAGCGGGGTACACAGATACGCAGTATTTT.

The chain combines TRBV9 with TRBJ2-2, with a tentative D call TRBD2 (5 bases). This CDR3 region has 15 residues. The germline gives CDR1 SGDLS, CDR2 YYNGEE. V was trimmed by 0 bases and J by 6 bases, leaving 12 bases between them. The CDR3 is CASSVDVVSAGELFF. For the CDR3, the DNA is TGTGCCAGCAGCGTAGACGTGGTTAGCGCCGGGGAGCTGTTTTTT.

Only one count was recorded for this clone. The chain employs TRBV18 and TRBJ1-2, with TRBD1 identical over 7 bases. V shed 2 bases and J 6 bases; nucleotides not matched to a gene: 6. The CDR3 length is 14 residues. Per germline, CDR1 KGHSH and CDR2 LQKENI. CDR3 DNA sequence: TGTGCCAGCTCACCAGCGACAGGGAGGAATGGCTACACCTTC. This encodes CASSPATGRNGYTF.

The chain recombines TRBV27 with TRBJ1-2; D is possibly TRBD1 (6 bases). Deletions cut 8 bases from V and 8 bases from J, with 18 bases between. The CDR3 loop spans 13 amino acids. Germline V gene lookup returns CDR1 MNHEY and CDR2 SMNVEV (reference sequence). The CDR3 reads CASGAREGVGYTF. The DNA for the CDR3 is TGTGCCAGCGGGGCCCGGGAGGGGGTAGGCTACACCTTC.

This clone showed up just a few times. The chain couples TRBV9 to TRBJ2-7; 8 nucleotides match TRBD1. The CDR3 totals 16 residues. Trimming cost V 4 bases and J 0 bases; bases outside gene matches: 9. Germline V gene sequence: CDR1 SGDLS, CDR2 YYNGEE. This CDR3 is CASSSSRDRFSYEQYF. CDR3 DNA: TGTGCCAGCAGCTCCAGCCGGGACAGGTTCTCCTACGAGCAGTACTTC.

The rearrangement joins TRBV2 to TRBJ2-7; D is uncertain. V shed 4 bases and J shed 3 bases, with 13 bases lying between them. Germline V gives CDR1 SNHLY, CDR2 FYNNEI. The CDR3 runs 14 residues. The DNA for the CDR3 is TGTGCCAGCAGTGTTAGTCTCTTAAACTACGAGCAGTACTTC. The encoded protein is CASSVSLLNYEQYF.

The chain couples TRBV6-5 to TRBJ2-7; D may be TRBD1 (6 bases). Per germline, CDR1 MNHEY and CDR2 SVGAGI. This CDR3 has 13 residues. V shed 6 bases and J shed 2 bases, with 11 bases lying between them. The CDR3 protein is CASRTGLAYEQYF. The CDR3 coding sequence is TGTGCCAGCAGAACAGGGCTGGCCTACGAGCAGTACTTC.

This chain uses TRBV19 with TRBJ1-6; the D gene is possibly TRBD1 (5 bases). The CDR3 totals 14 residues. Germline assignment: CDR1 LNHDA and CDR2 SQIVND (reference sequence). V lost 0 bases and J lost 9, with 9 bases in between. CDR3 in amino acids: CASSIDRGSSPLHF. In DNA form, the CDR3 reads TGTGCCAGTAGTATAGATCGGGGGAGTTCACCCCTCCACTTT.

This sequence joins TRBV7-3 and TRBJ2-5; 7 bases map to TRBD2. V gave up 3 bases and J gave up 1 base; unmatched junction bases: 2. CDR1 is SGHTA, CDR2 FQGTGA, per germline. The CDR3 has 14 amino acids. The CDR3 here is CASSFGGSQETQYF. CDR3 DNA: TGTGCCAGCAGCTTCGGGGGGTCCCAAGAGACCCAGTACTTC.

This chain joins TRBV5-6 and TRBJ2-6; D not certain. CDR1 and CDR2 (germline): SGHDT, YYEEEE. The CDR3 has 19 amino acids. With 4 bases removed from V and 4 bases from J, the gap between germline ends came to 24 bases. The CDR3 nucleotides are TGTGCCAGCAGCCCGATGGGCCTTACAGTCACCCCCGGGGCCAACGTCCTGACTTTC. Residues: CASSPMGLTVTPGANVLTF.

J is TRBJ1-2 and V is TRBV18; 7 bases are shared with TRBD1. Germline loops: CDR1 KGHSH, CDR2 LQKENI. The CDR3 runs to 16 residues. Trimming cost V 3 bases and J 4 bases; bases outside gene matches: 11. The CDR3 loop reads CASSPRQGPLSYGYTF. The CDR3 nucleotides are TGTGCCAGCTCACCCAGACAGGGTCCGTTAAGCTATGGCTACACCTTC. Full variable domain (remainder filled in from reference TRBV18 and TRBJ1-2): NAGVMQNPRHLVRRRGQEARLRCSPMKGHSHVYWYRQLPEEGLKFMVYLQKENIIDESGMPKERFSAEFPKEGPSILRIQQVVRGDSAAYFCASSPRQGPLSYGYTFGSGTRLTVV.

The V and J genes are TRBV19 and TRBJ2-7, with D maybe TRBD2 (6 bases). The CDR3 consists of 16 residues. Looked up from germline, CDR1 is LNHDA and CDR2 is SQIVND (reference sequence). The V and J ends lost 5 bases and 1 base respectively, with 18 bases between them. CDR3 sequence: CASSFGGSGISYEQYF. The DNA of the CDR3 is TGTGCCAGTAGTTTCGGAGGTAGCGGTATATCCTACGAGCAGTACTTC.

This clone is a singleton in its sample. The rearrangement uses TRBV1 and TRBJ2-3; the table's D call of TRBD2 was not tested on the DNA. TRBV1 is termed a pseudogene. The CDR3 runs to 14 residues. The CDR3 reads CTSSRHEGPDTQYF. CDR3 DNA sequence: TGCACCAGCAGCCGCCACGAGGGCCCAGATACGCAGTATTTT.